The T cell receptor (beta chain) under discussion was sequenced for a study of CD8 T cells in ankylosing spondylitis. Findings and caveats of the study: Certain motif variants had earlier appeared in reactive arthritis synovial fluid and blood. With a CD8+ phenotype, disease-linked clones were relatively rare in peripheral blood.

Remarks on this clonotype: The antigen remains undetermined. One base away lies a much larger clone, so this may be a sequencing read error.

Per germline, CDR1 SQVTM and CDR2 ANQGSEA. The length of the CDR3 is 15 residues. Quantitative 5'-RACE with molecular barcodes produced the TCR beta libraries. One entry per CDR3 protein results from TCRdb running MiXCR on the 5' RACE reads. The sample includes about 190,000 distinct CDR3 sequences, 10% to 15% of them seen just once. Sequenced material: blood, either unsorted or a sorted T cell fraction (not recorded which). V and J are TRBV29-1 and TRBJ1-1, with TRBD1 matching over 11 bases. The clonotype originates from a female donor with ankylosing spondylitis or in good health (not recorded which). The CDR3 DNA is TGCGGCGTTGATGATCCCGGGACAGGGGGCACTGAAGCTTTCTTT. Its protein product is CGVDDPGTGGTEAFF.